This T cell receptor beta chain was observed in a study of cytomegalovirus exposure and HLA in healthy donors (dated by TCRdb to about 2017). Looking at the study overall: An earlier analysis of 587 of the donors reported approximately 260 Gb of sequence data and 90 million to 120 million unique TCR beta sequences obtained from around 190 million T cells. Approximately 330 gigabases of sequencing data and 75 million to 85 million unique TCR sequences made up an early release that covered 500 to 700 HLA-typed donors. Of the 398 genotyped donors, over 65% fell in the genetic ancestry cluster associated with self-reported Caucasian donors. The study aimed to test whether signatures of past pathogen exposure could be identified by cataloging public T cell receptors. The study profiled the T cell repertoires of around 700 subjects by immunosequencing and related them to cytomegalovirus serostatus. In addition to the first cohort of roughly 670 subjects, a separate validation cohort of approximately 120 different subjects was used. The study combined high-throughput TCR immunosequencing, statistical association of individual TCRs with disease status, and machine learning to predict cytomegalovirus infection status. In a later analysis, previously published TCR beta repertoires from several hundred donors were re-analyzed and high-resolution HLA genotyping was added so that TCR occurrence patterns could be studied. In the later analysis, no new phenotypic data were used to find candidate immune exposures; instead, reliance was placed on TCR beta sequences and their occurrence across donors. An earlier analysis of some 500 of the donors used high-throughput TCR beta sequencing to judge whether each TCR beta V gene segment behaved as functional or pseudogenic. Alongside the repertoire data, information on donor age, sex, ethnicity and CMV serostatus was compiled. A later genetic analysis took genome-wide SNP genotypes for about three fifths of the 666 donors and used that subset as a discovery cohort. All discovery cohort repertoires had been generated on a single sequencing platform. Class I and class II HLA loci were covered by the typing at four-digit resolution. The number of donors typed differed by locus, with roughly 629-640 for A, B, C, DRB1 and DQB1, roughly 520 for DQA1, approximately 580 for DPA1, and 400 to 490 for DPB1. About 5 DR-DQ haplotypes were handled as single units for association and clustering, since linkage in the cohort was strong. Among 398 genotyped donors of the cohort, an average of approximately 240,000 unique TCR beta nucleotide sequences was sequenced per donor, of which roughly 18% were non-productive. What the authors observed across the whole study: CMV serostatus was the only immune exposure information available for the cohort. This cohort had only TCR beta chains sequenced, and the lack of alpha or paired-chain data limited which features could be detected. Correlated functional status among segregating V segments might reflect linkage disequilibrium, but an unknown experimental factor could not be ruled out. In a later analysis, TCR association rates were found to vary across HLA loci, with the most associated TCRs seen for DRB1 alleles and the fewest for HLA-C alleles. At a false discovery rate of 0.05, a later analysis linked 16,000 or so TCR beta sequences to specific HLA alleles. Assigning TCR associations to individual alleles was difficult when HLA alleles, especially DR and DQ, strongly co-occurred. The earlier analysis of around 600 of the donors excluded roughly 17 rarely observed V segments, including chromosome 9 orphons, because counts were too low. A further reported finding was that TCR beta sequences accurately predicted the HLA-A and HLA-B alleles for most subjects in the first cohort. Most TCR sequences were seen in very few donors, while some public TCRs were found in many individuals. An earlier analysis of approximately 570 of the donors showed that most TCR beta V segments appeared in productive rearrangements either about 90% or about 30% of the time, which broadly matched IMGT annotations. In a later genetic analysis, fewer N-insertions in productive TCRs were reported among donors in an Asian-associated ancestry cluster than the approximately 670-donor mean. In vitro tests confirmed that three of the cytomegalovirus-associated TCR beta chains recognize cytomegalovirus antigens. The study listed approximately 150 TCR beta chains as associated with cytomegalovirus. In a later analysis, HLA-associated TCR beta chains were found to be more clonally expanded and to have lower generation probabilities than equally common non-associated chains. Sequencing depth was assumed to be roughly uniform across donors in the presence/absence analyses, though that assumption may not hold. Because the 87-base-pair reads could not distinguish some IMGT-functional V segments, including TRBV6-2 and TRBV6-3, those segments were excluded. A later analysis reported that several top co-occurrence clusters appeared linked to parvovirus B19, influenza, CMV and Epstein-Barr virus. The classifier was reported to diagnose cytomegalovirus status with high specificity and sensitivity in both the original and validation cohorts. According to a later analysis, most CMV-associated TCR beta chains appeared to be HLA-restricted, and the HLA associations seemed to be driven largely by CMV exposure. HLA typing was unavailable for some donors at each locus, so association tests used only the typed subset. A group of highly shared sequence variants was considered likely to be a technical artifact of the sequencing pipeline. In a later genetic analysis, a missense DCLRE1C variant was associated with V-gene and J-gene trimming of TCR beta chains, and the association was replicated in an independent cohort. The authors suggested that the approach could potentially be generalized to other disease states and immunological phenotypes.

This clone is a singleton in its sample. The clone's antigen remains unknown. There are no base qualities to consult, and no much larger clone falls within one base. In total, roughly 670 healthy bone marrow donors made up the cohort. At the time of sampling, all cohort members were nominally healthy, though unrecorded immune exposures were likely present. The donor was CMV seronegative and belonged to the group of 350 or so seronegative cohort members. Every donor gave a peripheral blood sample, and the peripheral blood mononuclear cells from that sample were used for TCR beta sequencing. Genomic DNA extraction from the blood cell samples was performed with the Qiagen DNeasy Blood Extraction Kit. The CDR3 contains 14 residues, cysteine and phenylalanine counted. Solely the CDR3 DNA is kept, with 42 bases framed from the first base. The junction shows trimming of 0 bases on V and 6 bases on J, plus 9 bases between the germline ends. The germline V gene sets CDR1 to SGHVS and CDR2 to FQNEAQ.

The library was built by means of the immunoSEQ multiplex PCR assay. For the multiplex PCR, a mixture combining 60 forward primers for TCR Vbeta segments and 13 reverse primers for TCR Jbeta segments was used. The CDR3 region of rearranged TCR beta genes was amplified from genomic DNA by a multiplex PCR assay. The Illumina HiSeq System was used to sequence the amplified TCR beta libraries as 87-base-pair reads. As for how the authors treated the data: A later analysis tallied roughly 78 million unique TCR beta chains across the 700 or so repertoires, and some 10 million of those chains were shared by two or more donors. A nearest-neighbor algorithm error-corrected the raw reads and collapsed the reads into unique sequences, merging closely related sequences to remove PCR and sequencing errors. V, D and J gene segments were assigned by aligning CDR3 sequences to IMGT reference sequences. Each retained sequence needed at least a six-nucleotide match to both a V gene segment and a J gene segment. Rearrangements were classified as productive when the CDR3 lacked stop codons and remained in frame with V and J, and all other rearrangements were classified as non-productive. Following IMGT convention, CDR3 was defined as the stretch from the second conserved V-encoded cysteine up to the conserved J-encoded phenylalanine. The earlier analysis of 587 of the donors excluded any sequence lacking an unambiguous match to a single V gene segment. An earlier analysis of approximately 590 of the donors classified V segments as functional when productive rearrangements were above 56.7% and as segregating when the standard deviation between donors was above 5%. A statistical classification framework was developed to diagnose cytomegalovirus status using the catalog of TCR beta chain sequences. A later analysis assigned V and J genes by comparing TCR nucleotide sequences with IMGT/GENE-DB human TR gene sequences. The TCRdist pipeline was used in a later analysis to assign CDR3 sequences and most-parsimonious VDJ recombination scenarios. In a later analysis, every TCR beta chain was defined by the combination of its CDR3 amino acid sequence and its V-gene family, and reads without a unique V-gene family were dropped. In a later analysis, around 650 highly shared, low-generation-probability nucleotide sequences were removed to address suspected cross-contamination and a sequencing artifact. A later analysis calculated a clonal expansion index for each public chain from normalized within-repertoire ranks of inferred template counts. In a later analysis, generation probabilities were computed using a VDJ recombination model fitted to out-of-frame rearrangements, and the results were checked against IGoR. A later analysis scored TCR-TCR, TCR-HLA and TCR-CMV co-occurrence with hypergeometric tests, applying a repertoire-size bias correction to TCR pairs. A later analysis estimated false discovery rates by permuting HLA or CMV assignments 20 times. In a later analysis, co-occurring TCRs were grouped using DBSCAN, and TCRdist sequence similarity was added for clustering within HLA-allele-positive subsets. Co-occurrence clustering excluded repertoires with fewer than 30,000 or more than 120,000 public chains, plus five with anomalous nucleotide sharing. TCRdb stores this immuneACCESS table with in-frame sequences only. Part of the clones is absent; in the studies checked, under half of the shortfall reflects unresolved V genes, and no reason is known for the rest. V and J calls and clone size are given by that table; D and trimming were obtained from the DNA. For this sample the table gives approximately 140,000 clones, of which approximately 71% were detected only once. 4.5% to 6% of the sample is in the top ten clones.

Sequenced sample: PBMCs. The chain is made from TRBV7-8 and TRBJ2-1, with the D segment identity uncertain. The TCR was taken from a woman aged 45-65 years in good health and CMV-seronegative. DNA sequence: TGTGCCAGCAGCTTAGCGCCGCGAGGCAATGAGCAGTTCTTC. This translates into CASSLAPRGNEQFF.